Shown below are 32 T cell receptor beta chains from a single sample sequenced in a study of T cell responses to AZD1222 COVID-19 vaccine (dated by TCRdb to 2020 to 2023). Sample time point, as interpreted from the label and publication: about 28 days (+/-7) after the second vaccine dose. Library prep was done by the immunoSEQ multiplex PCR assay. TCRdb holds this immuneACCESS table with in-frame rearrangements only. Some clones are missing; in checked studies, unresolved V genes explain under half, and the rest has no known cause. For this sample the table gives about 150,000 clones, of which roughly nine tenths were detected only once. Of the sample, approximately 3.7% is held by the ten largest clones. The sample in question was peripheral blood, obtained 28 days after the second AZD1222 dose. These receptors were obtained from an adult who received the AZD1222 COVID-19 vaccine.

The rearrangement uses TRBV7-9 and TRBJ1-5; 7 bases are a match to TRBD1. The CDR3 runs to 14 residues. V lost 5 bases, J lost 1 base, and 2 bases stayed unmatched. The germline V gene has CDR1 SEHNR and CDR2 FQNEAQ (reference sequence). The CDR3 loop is CASSPTGSNQPQHF. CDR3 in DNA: TGTGCCAGCAGCCCGACAGGGAGCAATCAGCCCCAGCATTTT.

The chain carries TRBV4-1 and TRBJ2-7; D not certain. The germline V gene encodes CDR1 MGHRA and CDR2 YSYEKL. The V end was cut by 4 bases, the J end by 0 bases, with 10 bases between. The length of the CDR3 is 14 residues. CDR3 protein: CASSPSTPSYEQYF. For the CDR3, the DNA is TGCGCCAGCAGCCCCTCGACTCCCTCCTACGAGCAGTACTTC.

CDR3 protein: CASSQRGRSSATDTQYF. The CDR3 nucleotides are TGTGCCAGCAGCCAGAGGGGCCGGTCTAGCGCCACAGATACGCAGTATTTT. The gene calls are TRBV4-2 and TRBJ2-3; tentative D call: TRBD2 (6 bases). Per germline, CDR1 LGHNA and CDR2 YNFKEQ. The CDR3 runs to 17 residues. Trimming left V 3 bases short and J 2 bases short, with 18 bases between.

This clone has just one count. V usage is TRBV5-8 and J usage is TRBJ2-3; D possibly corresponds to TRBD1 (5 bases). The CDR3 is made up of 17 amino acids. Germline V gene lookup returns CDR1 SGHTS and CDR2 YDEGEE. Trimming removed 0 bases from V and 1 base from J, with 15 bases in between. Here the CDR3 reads CASSLARGAQGTDTQYF. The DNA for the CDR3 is TGTGCCAGCAGCTTGGCCCGTGGGGCGCAGGGCACAGATACGCAGTATTTT.

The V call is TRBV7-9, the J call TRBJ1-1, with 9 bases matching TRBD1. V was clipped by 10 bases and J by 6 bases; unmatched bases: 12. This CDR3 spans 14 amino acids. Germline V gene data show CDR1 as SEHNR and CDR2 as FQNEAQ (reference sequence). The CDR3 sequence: CAILHRDRDPEAFF. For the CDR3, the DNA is TGTGCCATCCTCCACCGGGACAGGGACCCTGAAGCTTTCTTT.

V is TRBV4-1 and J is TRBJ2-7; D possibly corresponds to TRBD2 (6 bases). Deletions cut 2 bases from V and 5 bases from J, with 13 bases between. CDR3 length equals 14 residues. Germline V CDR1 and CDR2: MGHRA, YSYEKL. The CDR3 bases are TGCGCCAGCAGCCAAAGTTGGGGGGTCCACGAGCAGTACTTC. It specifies CASSQSWGVHEQYF.

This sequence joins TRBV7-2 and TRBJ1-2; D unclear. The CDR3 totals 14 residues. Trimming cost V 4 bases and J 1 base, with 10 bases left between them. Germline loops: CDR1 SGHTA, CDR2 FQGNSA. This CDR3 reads CASSSLGFNYGYTF. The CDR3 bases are TGTGCCAGCAGCTCTTTGGGGTTTAACTATGGCTACACCTTC.

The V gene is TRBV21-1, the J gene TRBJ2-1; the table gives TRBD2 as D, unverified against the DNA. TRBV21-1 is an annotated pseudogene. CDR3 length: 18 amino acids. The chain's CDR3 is CASSMRTSGKCAYNEQFF. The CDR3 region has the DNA TGTGCCAGCAGCATGCGGACTAGCGGGAAATGTGCCTACAATGAGCAGTTCTTC.

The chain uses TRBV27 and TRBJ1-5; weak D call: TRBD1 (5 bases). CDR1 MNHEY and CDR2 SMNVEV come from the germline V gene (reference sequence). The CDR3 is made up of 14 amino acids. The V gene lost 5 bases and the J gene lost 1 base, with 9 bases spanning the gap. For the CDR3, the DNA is TGTGCCAGCAGTCCCCGACAGAGCAATCAGCCCCAGCATTTT. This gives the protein CASSPRQSNQPQHF.

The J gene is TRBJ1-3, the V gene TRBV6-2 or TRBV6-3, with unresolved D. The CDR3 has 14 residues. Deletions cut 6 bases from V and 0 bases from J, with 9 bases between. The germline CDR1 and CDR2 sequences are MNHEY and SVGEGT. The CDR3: CASSLTSSGNTIYF. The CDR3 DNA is TGTGCCAGCAGCCTTACTTCCTCTGGAAACACCATATATTTT.

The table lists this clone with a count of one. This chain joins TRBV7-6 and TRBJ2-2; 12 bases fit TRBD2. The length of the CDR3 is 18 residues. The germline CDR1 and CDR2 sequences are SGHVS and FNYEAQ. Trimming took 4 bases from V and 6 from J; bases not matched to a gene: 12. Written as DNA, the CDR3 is TGTGCCAGCAGCTCTAGTGCTAGCGGGGGGGATTCCCCCGGGGAGCTGTTTTTT. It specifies CASSSSASGGDSPGELFF.

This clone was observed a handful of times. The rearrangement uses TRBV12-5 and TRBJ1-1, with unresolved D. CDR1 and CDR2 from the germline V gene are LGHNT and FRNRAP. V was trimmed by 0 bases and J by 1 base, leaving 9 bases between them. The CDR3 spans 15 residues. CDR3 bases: TGTGCTAGTGGTTTGGTACTGGGCGGGAACACTGAAGCTTTCTTT. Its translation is CASGLVLGGNTEAFF.

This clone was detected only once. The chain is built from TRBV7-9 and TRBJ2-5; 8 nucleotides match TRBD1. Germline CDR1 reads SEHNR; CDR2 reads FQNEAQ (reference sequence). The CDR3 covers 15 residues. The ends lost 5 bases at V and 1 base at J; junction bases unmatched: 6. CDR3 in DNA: TGTGCCAGCAGCCCCGGACAGGGACTCCAAGAGACCCAGTACTTC. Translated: CASSPGQGLQETQYF.

The CDR3 protein is CASSSNRATDTQYF. CDR3 coding DNA: TGTGCCAGCAGCTCGAACAGGGCCACAGATACGCAGTATTTT. V gene TRBV7-2 combines with J gene TRBJ2-3; tentative D call: TRBD1 (6 bases). The CDR3 is made up of 14 amino acids. V was cut by 4 bases and J by 2 bases, with 10 bases left in between. Per the germline V gene, CDR1 is SGHTA and CDR2 is FQGNSA. Full variable domain (missing parts from reference TRBV7-2 and TRBJ2-3): GAGVSQSPSNKVTEKGKDVELRCDPISGHTALYWYRQSLGQGLEFLIYFQGNSAPDKSGLPSDRFSAERTGGSVSTLTIQRTQQEDSAVYLCASSSNRATDTQYFGPGTRLTVL.

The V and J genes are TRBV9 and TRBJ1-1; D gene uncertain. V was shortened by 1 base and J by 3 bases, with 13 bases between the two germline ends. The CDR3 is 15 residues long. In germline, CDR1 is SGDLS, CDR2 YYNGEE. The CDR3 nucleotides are TGTGCCAGCAGCGTACTCTCCGGGGTGGACACTGAAGCTTTCTTT. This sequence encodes CASSVLSGVDTEAFF. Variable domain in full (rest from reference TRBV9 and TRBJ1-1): DSGVTQTPKHLITATGQRVTLRCSPRSGDLSVYWYQQSLDQGLQFLIQYYNGEERAKGNILERFSAQQFPDLHSELNLSSLELGDSALYFCASSVLSGVDTEAFFGQGTRLTVV.

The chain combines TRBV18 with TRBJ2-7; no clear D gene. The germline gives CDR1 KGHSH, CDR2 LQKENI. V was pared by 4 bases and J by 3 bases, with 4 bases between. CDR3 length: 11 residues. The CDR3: CASSLDYEQYF. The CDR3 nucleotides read TGTGCCAGCTCACTCGACTACGAGCAGTACTTC.

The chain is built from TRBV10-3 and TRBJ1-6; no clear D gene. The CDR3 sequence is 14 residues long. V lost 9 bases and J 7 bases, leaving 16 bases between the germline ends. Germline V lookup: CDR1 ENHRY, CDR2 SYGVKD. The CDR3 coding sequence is TGTGCCATTCGCTTGGATGTTGAGAATTCACCCCTCCACTTT. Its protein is CAIRLDVENSPLHF.

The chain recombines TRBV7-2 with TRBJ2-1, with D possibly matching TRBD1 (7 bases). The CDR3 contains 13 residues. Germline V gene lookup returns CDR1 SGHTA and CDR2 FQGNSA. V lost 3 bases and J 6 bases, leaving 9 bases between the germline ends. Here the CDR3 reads CASSFRGANEQFF. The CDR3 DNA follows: TGTGCCAGCAGCTTCAGGGGGGCCAATGAGCAGTTCTTC.

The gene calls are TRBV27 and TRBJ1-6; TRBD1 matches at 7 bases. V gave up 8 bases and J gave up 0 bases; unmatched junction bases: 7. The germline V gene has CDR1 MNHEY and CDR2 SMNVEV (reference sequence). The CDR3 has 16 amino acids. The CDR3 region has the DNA TGTGCCAGCCGAAGACCAGGGGGCTCCTATAATTCACCCCTCCACTTT. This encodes CASRRPGGSYNSPLHF.

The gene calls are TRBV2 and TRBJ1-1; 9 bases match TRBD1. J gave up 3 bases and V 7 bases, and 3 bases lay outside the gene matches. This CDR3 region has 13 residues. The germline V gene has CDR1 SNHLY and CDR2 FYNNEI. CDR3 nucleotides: TGTGCCAGCACAGACAGGGGGTACACTGAAGCTTTCTTT. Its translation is CASTDRGYTEAFF.

This CDR3 reads CASSYSRSPYNEQFF. CDR3 sequence (DNA): TGTGCCAGCAGTTACTCCAGAAGTCCTTACAATGAGCAGTTCTTC. The rearrangement uses TRBV6-2 or TRBV6-3 and TRBJ2-1; D unresolved. This CDR3 is 15 amino acids long. The germline V gene has CDR1 MNHEY and CDR2 SVGEGT. V lost 0 bases and J 4 bases, leaving 10 bases between the germline ends.

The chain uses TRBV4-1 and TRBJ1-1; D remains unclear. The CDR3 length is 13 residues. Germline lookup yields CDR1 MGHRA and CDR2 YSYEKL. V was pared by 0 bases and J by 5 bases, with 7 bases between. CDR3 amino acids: CASSQDGWTEAFF. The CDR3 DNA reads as TGCGCCAGCAGCCAAGACGGGTGGACTGAAGCTTTCTTT.

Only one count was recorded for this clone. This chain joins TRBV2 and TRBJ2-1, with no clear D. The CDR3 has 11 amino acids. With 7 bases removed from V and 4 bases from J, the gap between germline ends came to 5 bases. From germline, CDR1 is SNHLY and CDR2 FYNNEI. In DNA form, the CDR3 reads TGTGCCAGCAAGGATTACAATGAGCAGTTCTTC. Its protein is CASKDYNEQFF.

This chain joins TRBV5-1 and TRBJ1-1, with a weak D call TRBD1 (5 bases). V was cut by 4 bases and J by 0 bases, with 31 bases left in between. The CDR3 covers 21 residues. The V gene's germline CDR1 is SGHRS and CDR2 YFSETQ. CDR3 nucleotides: TGCGCCAGCAGCCCCGCTGGGACTTACCTTACCGAACCCCACATGAACACTGAAGCTTTCTTT. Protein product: CASSPAGTYLTEPHMNTEAFF.

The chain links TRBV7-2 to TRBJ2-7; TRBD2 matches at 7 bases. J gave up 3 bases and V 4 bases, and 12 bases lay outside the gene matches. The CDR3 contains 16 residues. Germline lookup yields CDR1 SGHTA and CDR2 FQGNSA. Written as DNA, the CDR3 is TGTGCCAGCAGCTCCCTCGGGGGAGCGGGGATCTACGAGCAGTACTTC. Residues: CASSSLGGAGIYEQYF.

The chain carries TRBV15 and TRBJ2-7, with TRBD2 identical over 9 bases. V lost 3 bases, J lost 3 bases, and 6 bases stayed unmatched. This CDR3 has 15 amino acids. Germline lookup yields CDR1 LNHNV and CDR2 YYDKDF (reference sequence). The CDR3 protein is CATSRAISGSYEQYF. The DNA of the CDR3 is TGTGCCACCAGCAGGGCTATTAGCGGGAGCTACGAGCAGTACTTC.

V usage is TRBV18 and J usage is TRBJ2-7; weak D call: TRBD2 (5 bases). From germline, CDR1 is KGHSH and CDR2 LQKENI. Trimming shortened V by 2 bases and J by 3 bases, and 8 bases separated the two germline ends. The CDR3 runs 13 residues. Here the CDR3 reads CASSPSGNYEQYF. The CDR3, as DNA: TGTGCCAGCTCACCATCCGGGAACTACGAGCAGTACTTC.

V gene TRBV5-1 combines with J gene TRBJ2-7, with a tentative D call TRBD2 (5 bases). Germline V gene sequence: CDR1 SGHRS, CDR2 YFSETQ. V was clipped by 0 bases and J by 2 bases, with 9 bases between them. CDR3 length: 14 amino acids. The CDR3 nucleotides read TGCGCCAGCAGCTTGGTGAGCGGAGCCTACGAGCAGTACTTC. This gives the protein CASSLVSGAYEQYF. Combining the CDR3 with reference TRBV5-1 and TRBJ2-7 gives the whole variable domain KAGVTQTPRYLIKTRGQQVTLSCSPISGHRSVSWYQQTPGQGLQFLFEYFSETQRNKGNFPGRFSGRQFSNSRSEMNVSTLELGDSALYLCASSLVSGAYEQYFGPGTRLTVT.

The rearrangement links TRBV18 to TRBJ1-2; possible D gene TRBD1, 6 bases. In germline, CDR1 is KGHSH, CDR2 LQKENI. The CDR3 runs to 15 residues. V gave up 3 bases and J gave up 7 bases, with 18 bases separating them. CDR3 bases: TGTGCCAGCTCACCCCGCGGGCAGGGGCGGCCTGGCTACACCTTC. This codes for CASSPRGQGRPGYTF.

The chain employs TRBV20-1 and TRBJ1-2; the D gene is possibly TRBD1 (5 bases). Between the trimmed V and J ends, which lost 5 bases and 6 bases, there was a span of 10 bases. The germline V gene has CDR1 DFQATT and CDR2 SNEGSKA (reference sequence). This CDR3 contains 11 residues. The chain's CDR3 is CSAEGMNGYTF. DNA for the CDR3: TGCAGTGCTGAGGGGATGAATGGCTACACCTTC.

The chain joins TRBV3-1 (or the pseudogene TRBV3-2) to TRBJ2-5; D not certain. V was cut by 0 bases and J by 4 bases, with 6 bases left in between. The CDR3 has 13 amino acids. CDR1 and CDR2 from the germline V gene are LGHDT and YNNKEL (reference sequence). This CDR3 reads CASSQDDGETQYF. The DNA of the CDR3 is TGTGCCAGCAGCCAAGACGATGGAGAGACCCAGTACTTC.

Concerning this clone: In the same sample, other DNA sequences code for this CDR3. The CDR3 is CASSFGGTGELFF. CDR3 bases: TGTGCCAGCAGCTTTGGGGGGACCGGGGAGCTGTTTTTT. The chain recombines TRBV7-3 with TRBJ2-2; possibly TRBD2 for D (6 bases). The germline V gene encodes CDR1 SGHTA and CDR2 FQGTGA. With 3 bases removed from V and 5 bases from J, the gap between germline ends came to 7 bases. This CDR3 is 13 amino acids long. The variable domain in full, completed from reference TRBV7-3 and TRBJ2-2, reads GAGVSQTPSNKVTEKGKYVELRCDPISGHTALYWYRQSLGQGPEFLIYFQGTGAADDSGLPNDRFFAVRPEGSVSTLKIQRTERGDSAVYLCASSFGGTGELFFGEGSRLTVL.